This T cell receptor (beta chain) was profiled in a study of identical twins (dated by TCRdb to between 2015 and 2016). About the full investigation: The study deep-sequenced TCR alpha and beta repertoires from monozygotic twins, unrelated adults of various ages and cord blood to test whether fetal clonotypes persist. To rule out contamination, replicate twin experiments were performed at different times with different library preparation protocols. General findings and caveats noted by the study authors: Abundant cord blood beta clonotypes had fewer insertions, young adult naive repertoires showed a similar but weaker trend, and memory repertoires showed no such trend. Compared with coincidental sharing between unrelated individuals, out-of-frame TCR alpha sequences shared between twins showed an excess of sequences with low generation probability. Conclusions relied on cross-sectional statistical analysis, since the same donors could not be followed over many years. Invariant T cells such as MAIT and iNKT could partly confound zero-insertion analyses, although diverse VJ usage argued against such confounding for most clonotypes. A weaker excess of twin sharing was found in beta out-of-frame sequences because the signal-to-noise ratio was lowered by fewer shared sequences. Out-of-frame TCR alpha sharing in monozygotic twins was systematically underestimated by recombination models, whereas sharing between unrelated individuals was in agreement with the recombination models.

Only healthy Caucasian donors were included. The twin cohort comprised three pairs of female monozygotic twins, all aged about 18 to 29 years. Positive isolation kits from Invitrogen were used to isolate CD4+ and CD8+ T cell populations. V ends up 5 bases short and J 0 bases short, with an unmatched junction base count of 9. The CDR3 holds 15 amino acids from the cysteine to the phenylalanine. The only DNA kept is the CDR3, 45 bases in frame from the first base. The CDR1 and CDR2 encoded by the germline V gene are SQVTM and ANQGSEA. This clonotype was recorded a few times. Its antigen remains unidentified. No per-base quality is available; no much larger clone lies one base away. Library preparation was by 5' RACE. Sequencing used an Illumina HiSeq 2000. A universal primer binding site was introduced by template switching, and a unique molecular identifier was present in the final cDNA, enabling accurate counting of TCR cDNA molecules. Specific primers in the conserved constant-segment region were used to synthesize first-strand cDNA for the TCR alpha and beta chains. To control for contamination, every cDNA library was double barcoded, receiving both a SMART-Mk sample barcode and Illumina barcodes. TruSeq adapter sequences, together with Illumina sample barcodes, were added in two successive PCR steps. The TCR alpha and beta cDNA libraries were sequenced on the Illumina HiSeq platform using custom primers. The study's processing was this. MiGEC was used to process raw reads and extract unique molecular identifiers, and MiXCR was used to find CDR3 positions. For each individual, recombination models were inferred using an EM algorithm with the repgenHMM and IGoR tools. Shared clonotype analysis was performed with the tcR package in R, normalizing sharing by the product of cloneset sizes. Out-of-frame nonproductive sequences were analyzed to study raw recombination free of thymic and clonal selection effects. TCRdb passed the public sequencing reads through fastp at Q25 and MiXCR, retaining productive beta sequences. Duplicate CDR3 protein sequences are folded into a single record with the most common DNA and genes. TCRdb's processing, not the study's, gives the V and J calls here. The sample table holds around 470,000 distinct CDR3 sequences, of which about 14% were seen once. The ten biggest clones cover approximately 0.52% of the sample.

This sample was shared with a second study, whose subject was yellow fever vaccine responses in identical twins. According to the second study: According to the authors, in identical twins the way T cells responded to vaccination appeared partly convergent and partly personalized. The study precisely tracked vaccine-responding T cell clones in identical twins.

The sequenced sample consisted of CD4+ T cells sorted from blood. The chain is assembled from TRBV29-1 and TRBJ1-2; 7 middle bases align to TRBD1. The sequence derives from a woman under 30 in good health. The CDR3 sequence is CSVHTRDSTNYGYTF. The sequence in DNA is TGCAGCGTTCACACAAGGGACAGTACTAACTATGGCTACACCTTC.